The T cell receptor beta chain described here comes from a study of identical twins. Study-level findings and limits: Invariant cells of the MAIT and iNKT types might have partly distorted the zero-insertion analyses. In cord blood, abundant beta clonotypes had fewer insertions; memory showed no trend.

Via MiXCR, TCRdb re-called the 5' RACE reads, giving one row per CDR3 protein. Among 200,000 to 250,000 distinct CDR3 sequences, 7.5% were seen once, and the ten largest hold 1.9%. This clonotype has more than one count but fewer than ten. Its antigen is unidentified. These data were also reused for a study on yellow fever vaccine responses in identical twins. From that second work: The authors reported partly convergent, partly personalized vaccine responses in identical twins.

The specimen was memory (CD45RO+) T cells sorted from blood. This TCR derives from a woman aged 18-30 years in good health.

The CDR3 sequence: CASISGSRTGELFF. The CDR3 DNA is TGTGCCAGCATCTCAGGGTCCCGAACCGGGGAGCTGTTTTTT. The gene calls are TRBV25-1 and TRBJ2-2; D possibly corresponds to TRBD1 (5 bases). There are 14 residues in the CDR3. Germline loops: CDR1 MGHDK, CDR2 SYGVNS. Deletions cut 7 bases from V and 5 bases from J, with 14 bases between. Complete variable domain (other parts from reference TRBV25-1 and TRBJ2-2): EADIYQTPRYLVIGTGKKITLECSQTMGHDKMYWYQQDPGMELHLIHYSYGVNSTEKGDLSSESTVSRIRTEHFPLTLESARPSHTSQYLCASISGSRTGELFFGEGSRLTVL.